A selection of T cell receptor beta chains follows, all from one sample in a study of blood T cells in healthy people across ages. Via MiXCR, TCRdb re-called the 5' RACE reads, giving one row per CDR3 protein. The data contain 700,000 to 900,000 distinct CDR3 sequences, about 55% of them singletons. Sequenced sample: blood. The receptors were sampled from an elderly man in good health. The CDR3 runs from the conserved cysteine through the conserved F or W. The D gene is left open where the match is weak. The listing skips clone size in some rows; elsewhere it reads once, few, many or a size class.

J gene	clone size	D gene	V gene	CDR3 DNA	CDR3 protein
TRBJ2-7	once	TRBD2	TRBV28	TGTGCCAGCAGTTTCAGCGGGAGGTTGTACGAGCAGTACTTC	CASSFSGRLYEQYF
TRBJ1-1	.	.	TRBV6-2/TRBV6-3	TGTGCCAGCAGGTGGCCGGAATTGAACACTGAAGCTTTCTTT	CASRWPELNTEAFF
TRBJ2-7	.	.	TRBV27	TGTGCCAGCAGGACTCAGGGAGTAGACTCCTACGAGCAGTACTTC	CASRTQGVDSYEQYF
TRBJ2-1	.	TRBD2	TRBV2	TGTGCCAGCAGTGTAGGCGGGACTAGCGGGAAGGGTGAGCAGTTCTTC	CASSVGGTSGKGEQFF
TRBJ2-7	few	TRBD1	TRBV6-5	TGTGCCAGCAGGCGGACAGGGGAGTACGAGCAGTACTTC	CASRRTGEYEQYF
TRBJ2-7	.	TRBD2	TRBV7-9	TGTGCCAGCAGCTGGACTAGCGGGAAGGTTGTCAATGAGCAGTACTTC	CASSWTSGKVVNEQYF
TRBJ2-1	.	TRBD2	TRBV12-3/TRBV12-4	TGTGCCAGCAGTGCAAGACTAGCGACATCCTACAATGAGCAGTTCTTC	CASSARLATSYNEQFF
TRBJ2-1	.	TRBD2	TRBV7-2	TGTGCCAGCAGCTTAACAGCGGGAGGGCCCTACAATGAGCAGTTCTTC	CASSLTAGGPYNEQFF
TRBJ2-1	.	TRBD2	TRBV20-1	TGCGGTGCTCTAGAGACGACTAGCGGGAGGTCTTACAATGAGCAGTTCTTC	CGALETTSGRSYNEQFF
TRBJ2-5	.	TRBD2	TRBV20-1	TGCAGTGCTAGGGACCGGACTAGCGGGATGAATGAGCAGTACTTC	CSARDRTSGMNEQYF
TRBJ2-5	.	.	TRBV20-1	TGCAGTGCCTTGAACAGGGACCAAGAGACCCAGTACTTC	CSALNRDQETQYF
TRBJ2-1	.	.	TRBV12-3/TRBV12-4	TGTGCCAGCAATATGGGGGCTAGCGGAAGTAATGAGCAGTTCTTC	CASNMGASGSNEQFF
TRBJ1-4	many	.	TRBV29-1	TGCAGCGTTTCTTTGGGGTCGAGGAGGGCAAAACTGTTTTTT	CSVSLGSRRAKLFF
TRBJ1-5	.	TRBD1	TRBV12-3/TRBV12-4	TGTGCCAGCAGTCCCCAGACAGGGAGGAATCAGCCCCAGCATTTT	CASSPQTGRNQPQHF
TRBJ1-4	.	.	TRBV12-3/TRBV12-4	TGTGCCAGCAGTTTCCCCGGCAGGGGACCAGAAAAACTGTTTTTT	CASSFPGRGPEKLFF
TRBJ2-7	.	TRBD2	TRBV6-2/TRBV6-3	TGTGCCAGCAGTACCCCCGGCGGGAGGAACGAGCAGTACTTC	CASSTPGGRNEQYF
TRBJ2-7	.	.	TRBV12-3/TRBV12-4	TGTGCCAGCAGTTTCGGCAGGGCCTCCTACGAGCAGTACTTC	CASSFGRASYEQYF
TRBJ2-5	.	.	TRBV6-5	TGTGCCAGCGCCTTGGGGGGGCAGGGGGAGCAGTACTTC	CASALGGQGEQYF
TRBJ1-5	.	.	TRBV20-1	TGCAGTGCTAGGGATGTTTCAGGGCGCCAGCCCCAGCATTTT	CSARDVSGRQPQHF
TRBJ2-7	.	TRBD2	TRBV20-1	TGCAGTGCCCCGCGGGCAGGGAGGACTAGCGGGATCCGGGAGCAGTACTTC	CSAPRAGRTSGIREQYF
TRBJ1-2	.	.	TRBV5-1	TGCGCCAGCAGCTTGGAAATCAGGGGCGGTGGCTACACCTTC	CASSLEIRGGGYTF
TRBJ2-1	.	.	TRBV5-1	TGCGCCAGCAGCCCAAAACAGGGAACCTACAATGAGCAGTTCTTC	CASSPKQGTYNEQFF
TRBJ2-1	.	TRBD1	TRBV7-9	TGTGCCTCCACGGACAGGGGAACAAGCTCCTACAGTGAGCAGTTCTTC	CASTDRGTSSYSEQFF
TRBJ2-1	few	.	TRBV6-1	TGTGCCAGCAGTGGGGGATACTGGTCGAGCTCCTACAATGAGCAGTTCTTC	CASSGGYWSSSYNEQFF
TRBJ2-5	.	.	TRBV25-1	TGTGCCAGCAGTGAAGATAAATCCCAAGAGACCCAGTACTTC	CASSEDKSQETQYF
TRBJ1-2	.	.	TRBV29-1	TGCAGCACGGGGGGGGTCTTTGGCTACACCTTC	CSTGGVFGYTF
TRBJ2-7	.	.	TRBV12-3/TRBV12-4	TGTGCCAGCAGTGGCGGGTTCTACGAGCAGTACTTC	CASSGGFYEQYF
TRBJ2-7	few	.	TRBV5-1	TGCGCCAGCAGCTTGGCCCCTGGTATCCAGTACTTC	CASSLAPGIQYF